One sample yielded the 21 T cell receptor beta chains listed below, sequenced in a study of shared clonotypes between healthy human individuals. Sequencing used immunoSEQ multiplex PCR; TCRdb keeps in-frame clones, though not all of them. Among some 2 million clones, 95% were seen once, and the ten largest hold 0.1% to 0.15%. Sequenced material: naive CD4+ T cells sorted from blood. The sample's subset: CD45RA+ positively selected. All receptors derive from a man aged 18 to 29 in good health.

The CDR3 region is CASSRTGHNEKLFF. The CDR3 DNA reads as TGTGCCAGCAGCCGGACGGGACATAATGAAAAACTGTTTTTT. This chain connects TRBV7-2 to TRBJ1-4, with D perhaps matching TRBD1 (6 bases). Germline V lookup: CDR1 SGHTA, CDR2 FQGNSA. V was shortened by 5 bases and J by 4 bases, with 11 bases between the two germline ends. CDR3 length: 14 amino acids.

The gene calls are TRBV6-5 and TRBJ1-2; maybe TRBD1 (6 bases). This CDR3 region has 15 residues. Germline lookup yields CDR1 MNHEY and CDR2 SVGAGI. V gave up 10 bases and J gave up 5 bases, with 23 bases separating them. The CDR3 sequence is CATRQTGSLRYGYTF. The CDR3 DNA reads as TGTGCCACCCGACAGACAGGCTCTCTCCGGTATGGCTACACCTTC.

The chain couples TRBV19 to TRBJ1-2; D gene unclear. This CDR3 is 16 amino acids long. Trimming left V 1 base short and J 4 bases short, with 16 bases between. Looked up from germline, CDR1 is LNHDA and CDR2 is SQIVND (reference sequence). For the CDR3, the DNA is TGTGCCAGTAGTATAGTCAGCCGGGCCCCTGGCTATGGCTACACCTTC. The encoded protein is CASSIVSRAPGYGYTF.

The chain joins TRBV11-2 to TRBJ2-3, with a possible D match to TRBD1 (7 bases). Per the germline V gene, CDR1 is SGHAT and CDR2 is FQNNGV. V shed 5 bases and J shed 9 bases, with 9 bases lying between them. The CDR3 has 11 residues. CDR3 loop: CASSAGQTQYF. In nucleotides, the CDR3 is TGTGCCAGCAGCGCGGGACAGACGCAGTATTTT.

This chain joins TRBV19 and TRBJ2-7; weak D call: TRBD1 (5 bases). Trimming removed 1 base at V and 3 bases at J, with 13 bases between. The CDR3 extends over 15 amino acids. In germline, CDR1 is LNHDA, CDR2 SQIVND (reference sequence). The CDR3 sequence: CASSIVAQVRYEQYF. The DNA of the CDR3 is TGTGCCAGTAGTATAGTGGCACAGGTACGCTACGAGCAGTACTTC. Supplemented by reference TRBV19 and TRBJ2-7, the full variable domain reads DGGITQSPKYLFRKEGQNVTLSCEQNLNHDAMYWYRQDPGQGLRLIYYSQIVNDFQKGDIAEGYSVSREKKESFPLTVTSAQKNPTAFYLCASSIVAQVRYEQYFGPGTRLTVT.

The chain uses TRBV2 and TRBJ1-1; unclear D gene. In germline, CDR1 is SNHLY, CDR2 FYNNEI. The ends were cut back, 0 bases at V and 4 bases at J, with 12 bases in the middle. This CDR3 has 15 amino acids. CDR3 nucleotide sequence: TGTGCCAGCAGTGAAGCTGCCCTAGTGGGCACTGAAGCTTTCTTT. Translation gives CASSEAALVGTEAFF.

J is TRBJ1-6 and V is TRBV28; D is ambiguous. The CDR3 is 12 amino acids. Per the germline V gene, CDR1 is MDHEN and CDR2 is SYDVKM. The V end lost 3 bases, the J end lost 13 bases, and 10 bases lay between the germline ends. The CDR3 DNA is TGTGCCAGCAGTTTGACTCAGTTGCCCCTCCACTTT. This gives the protein CASSLTQLPLHF.

The genes are TRBV28 and TRBJ1-5; TRBD1 might be the D (5 bases). V lost 5 bases to trimming and J lost 4 bases, with 12 bases between them. This CDR3 contains 14 residues. CDR1 is MDHEN, CDR2 SYDVKM, per germline. The CDR3 DNA sequence: TGTGCCAGCAGTCCCGGGGGAGTAAATCAGCCCCAGCATTTT. As protein: CASSPGGVNQPQHF.

This sequence joins TRBV28 and TRBJ1-6; D possibly corresponds to TRBD1 (6 bases). The CDR3 totals 15 residues. Germline V gene data show CDR1 as MDHEN and CDR2 as SYDVKM. V was trimmed by 1 base and J by 12 bases, leaving 16 bases between them. CDR3 sequence: CASSLSGTPGRPLHF. The CDR3 coding sequence is TGTGCCAGCAGTTTATCCGGGACACCGGGAAGACCCCTCCACTTT. Looking up the rest from reference TRBV28 and TRBJ1-6 gives the full variable domain: DVKVTQSSRYLVKRTGEKVFLECVQDMDHENMFWYRQDPGLGLRLIYFSYDVKMKEKGDIPEGYSVSREKKERFSLILESASTNQTSMYLCASSLSGTPGRPLHFGNGTRLTVT.

The chain has TRBV5-4 and TRBJ2-1, with unresolved D. V was cut by 4 bases and J by 5 bases, with 16 bases left in between. CDR1 is SGHNT and CDR2 is YYREEE in the germline V gene (reference sequence). This CDR3 is built from 15 residues. In DNA, the CDR3 is TGTGCCAGCAGCCCCGCGGCCAATGGAGACAATGAGCAGTTCTTC. Translating gives CASSPAANGDNEQFF.

The gene calls are TRBV30 and TRBJ1-6, with D unresolved. Per germline, CDR1 GTSNPN and CDR2 SVGIG (reference sequence). The CDR3 runs to 14 residues. The ends were cut back, 0 bases at V and 8 bases at J, with 11 bases in the middle. CDR3 nucleotides: TGTGCCTGGAGTGTACGGCACGGGGATTCACCCCTCCACTTT. It is translated as CAWSVRHGDSPLHF.

The V gene is TRBV18, the J gene TRBJ1-1; maybe TRBD1 (6 bases). The germline CDR1 and CDR2 sequences are KGHSH and LQKENI. Trimming stripped 2 bases from V and 8 bases from J, with 9 bases between. The CDR3 is made up of 12 amino acids. For the CDR3, the DNA is TGTGCCAGCTCACCAGAAGGGGGAGAAGCTTTCTTT. Protein: CASSPEGGEAFF.

The chain couples TRBV27 to TRBJ2-5; 14 positions match TRBD2. The CDR3 runs to 18 residues. Germline trimming cut 2 bases from V and 3 bases from J; bases unmatched to any gene: 8. CDR1 and CDR2 (germline): MNHEY, SMNVEV (reference sequence). The CDR3 is CASSLRTSGRFGKETQYF. The CDR3 region has the DNA TGTGCCAGCAGTTTACGGACTAGCGGGAGGTTTGGCAAAGAGACCCAGTACTTC.

This chain uses TRBV4-1 with TRBJ1-2; D is perhaps TRBD1 (6 bases). The CDR3 length is 15 residues. CDR1 and CDR2 from the germline V gene are MGHRA and YSYEKL. Between the trimmed V and J ends, which lost 0 bases and 3 bases, there was a span of 11 bases. The CDR3: CASSQDRDKYYGYTF. The DNA of the CDR3 is TGCGCCAGCAGCCAAGACCGGGACAAATACTATGGCTACACCTTC.

This clone was recorded once. The chain uses TRBV27 and TRBJ2-5, with 7 positions matching TRBD1. J lost 5 bases, V lost 1 base, and 4 bases had no gene match. From germline, CDR1 is MNHEY and CDR2 SMNVEV (reference sequence). CDR3 length: 14 residues. CDR3 loop: CASSLYRGMETQYF. The DNA of the CDR3 is TGTGCCAGCAGTTTATACAGGGGCATGGAGACCCAGTACTTC.

Worth noting for this clone: This specimen includes other DNA sequences encoding the same CDR3. This chain links TRBV30 with TRBJ1-1; D is undetermined. Between the trimmed V and J ends, which lost 5 bases and 0 bases, there was a span of 7 bases. This CDR3 comprises 12 residues. Per the germline V gene, CDR1 is GTSNPN and CDR2 is SVGIG (reference sequence). The CDR3 sequence: CAWGRMNTEAFF. The CDR3 nucleotides read TGTGCCTGGGGCAGAATGAACACTGAAGCTTTCTTT.

This chain connects TRBV27 to TRBJ2-4; D gene unclear. This CDR3 comprises 10 residues. Germline values: CDR1 MNHEY, CDR2 SMNVEV (reference sequence). V lost 6 bases, J lost 7 bases, and 4 bases lay in between. Here the CDR3 DNA reads TGTGCCAGCAGGACGAACATTCAGTACTTC. Translating gives CASRTNIQYF.

As to this clone: Mismatch with germline at one junction end may stem from a read error. The V gene is TRBV7-7, the J gene TRBJ1-1; D may be TRBD1 (5 bases). The CDR3 totals 12 residues. CDR1 is SSHAT and CDR2 is FNYEAQ in the germline V gene (reference sequence). CDR3 in amino acids: CASSSRDTEAFF. The DNA for the CDR3 is TGTGCTAGCAGCTCCAGGGATACTGAAGCTTTCTTT.

In this sample, this clone turned up once. The chain combines TRBV28 with TRBJ2-2; D might be TRBD1 (6 bases). Trimming took 7 bases from V and 5 from J, leaving 14 bases between them. This CDR3 spans 14 amino acids. Germline CDR1 reads MDHEN; CDR2 reads SYDVKM. The CDR3 nucleotides read TGTGCCAGCAACTTTAACAGGGATACCGGGGAGCTGTTTTTT. Protein sequence: CASNFNRDTGELFF.

J is TRBJ2-7 and V is TRBV11-3; 9 bases fit TRBD1. V lost 5 bases to trimming and J lost 6 bases; unmatched junction nucleotides: 8. CDR1 and CDR2 (germline): SGHNT, YENEEA. The length of the CDR3 is 14 residues. The CDR3 region has the DNA TGTGCCAGCAGCCCGGACAGGGACAGGGCCGAGCAGTACTTC. Protein sequence: CASSPDRDRAEQYF.

V and J are TRBV6-5 and TRBJ2-5; 10 bases are a match to TRBD2. The CDR3 length is 15 residues. The germline V gene has CDR1 MNHEY and CDR2 SVGAGI. J lost 9 bases, V lost 6 bases, and 13 bases had no gene match. CDR3 loop: CASSRAGTSEGAQYF. CDR3 bases: TGTGCCAGCAGCAGAGCCGGGACTAGCGAGGGGGCCCAGTACTTC.